Below, 3 T cell receptor beta chains from the same sample are listed, as sequenced in a study of T-cell memory formation after mild COVID-19. TCRdb reprocessed the 5' RACE reads via MiXCR and lists one record per CDR3 protein. The table shows roughly 610,000 distinct CDR3 sequences, with roughly 17% occurring only once. Sequenced input: PBMCs or a T cell subset sorted from them (not recorded which). The receptors come from an adult woman who had mild COVID-19 (a few samples of this study predate the infection). Cell type and time point are not known.

The rearrangement uses TRBV6-1 and TRBJ2-7; perhaps TRBD1 as D (5 bases). V was pared by 4 bases and J by 6 bases, with 13 bases between. CDR1 and CDR2 from the germline V gene are MNHNS and SASEGT. This CDR3 has 13 amino acids. CDR3 sequence: CASSGGQWVEQYF. In nucleotides, the CDR3 is TGTGCCAGCAGTGGGGGCCAGTGGGTCGAGCAGTACTTC.

The V and J genes are TRBV4-2 and TRBJ2-1, with 8 bases fitting TRBD2. The CDR3 spans 17 residues. The V and J ends lost 4 bases and 9 bases, in that order; junction bases with no gene match: 17. Germline-derived CDR1 and CDR2 are LGHNA and YNFKEQ. The CDR3 nucleotides read TGTGCCAGCAGCCCCCCTGGCCCGGGGGGGCAGCTGGTTGAGCAGTTCTTC. It specifies CASSPPGPGGQLVEQFF.

This clonotype was counted ten times or more. The chain recombines TRBV29-1 with TRBJ1-5; TRBD1 matches at 9 bases. This CDR3 has 13 residues. The trim removed 6 bases at V and 7 bases at J, leaving 7 bases unmatched. Germline V gene data show CDR1 as SQVTM and CDR2 as ANQGSEA. Here the CDR3 DNA reads TGCAGCGTCTTCAGACAGGGGGGCCAGCCCCAGCATTTT. It encodes CSVFRQGGQPQHF. Complete variable domain (other parts from reference TRBV29-1 and TRBJ1-5): SAVISQKPSRDICQRGTSLTIQCQVDSQVTMMFWYRQQPGQSLTLIATANQGSEATYESGFVIDKFPISRPNLTFSTLTVSNMSPEDSSIYLCSVFRQGGQPQHFGDGTRLSIL.